The TCR beta chain under discussion was sequenced for a study of control samples from healthy donors and cancer patients. This clone has just one count. The assay was immunoSEQ multiplex PCR, and TCRdb's table has in-frame clones only and misses some. The data show about 65,000 clones, with 90% seen just once and 1.2% held by the top ten. V was trimmed by 1 base and J by 2 bases, leaving 10 bases between them. The CDR3 consists of 15 residues. Germline V gives CDR1 SGHNT, CDR2 YENEEA. This chain connects TRBV11-3 to TRBJ2-3; D is possibly TRBD1 (5 bases). The sample consisted of PBMCs. This sequence originates from a woman in her forties or fifties with colorectal cancer. The CDR3 loop reads CASSLGKGNTDTQYF. The CDR3 DNA sequence: TGTGCCAGCAGCTTAGGCAAGGGGAACACAGATACGCAGTATTTT.